This T cell receptor (beta chain) was documented in a study of blood T cell repertoires in COVID-19. Study information: Samples of COVID-19 (acute and convalescent) were obtained from the United States, Italy and Spain. PBMCs, B-cell-depleted T cells, or T cells were the source of the cDNA or gDNA that made up the material.

From germline, CDR1 is LNHDA and CDR2 SQIVND (reference sequence). The CDR3 contains 15 residues. Trimming removed 0 bases from V and 2 bases from J, with 11 bases in between. Original analysis: It was from reference gene primer amplification that nucleated cell counts were estimated. Method: immunoSEQ multiplex PCR; TCRdb's copy keeps in-frame clones and lacks some. D and trimming were read from the DNA, whereas the V and J calls and clone size are those reported in that table. The data show some 140,000 clones, with 70% to 85% seen just once and roughly 3.4% held by the top ten. The J gene is TRBJ2-7, the V gene TRBV19, with D perhaps TRBD2 (6 bases). The sample was peripheral blood. This receptor was identified in a man in his fifties or sixties with acute or convalescent COVID-19. CDR3 residues: CASSIDFTGAYEQYF. The CDR3 DNA is TGTGCCAGTAGTATAGACTTTACGGGAGCCTACGAGCAGTACTTC. Full variable domain (remainder filled in from reference TRBV19 and TRBJ2-7): DGGITQSPKYLFRKEGQNVTLSCEQNLNHDAMYWYRQDPGQGLRLIYYSQIVNDFQKGDIAEGYSVSREKKESFPLTVTSAQKNPTAFYLCASSIDFTGAYEQYFGPGTRLTVT.